Reported below is one T cell receptor (beta chain). Its antigen remains unidentified. Participants comprised healthy donors of bone marrow. Germline V gene sequence: CDR1 MGHRA, CDR2 YSYEKL. The CDR3 is made up of 15 amino acids. V lost 4 bases and J lost 2, with 13 bases in between. This sample is part of a study of cytomegalovirus exposure and HLA in healthy donors. The PCR made use of 60 Vbeta and 13 Jbeta primers. TCRdb's copy holds only in-frame clones and misses some; the assay was immunoSEQ multiplex PCR. Of around 150,000 clones in the sample, roughly 73% are singletons; the top ten hold roughly 5%. Study-wide points: A later analysis linked a missense variant in DCLRE1C to the trimming of TCR beta V and J genes. Donors were assumed by presence/absence analyses to have roughly uniform sequencing depth.

The chain is built from TRBV4-1 and TRBJ2-3; D might be TRBD2 (6 bases). Sequenced input: PBMCs. The receptor was isolated from a male donor in good health and CMV-seronegative. In DNA, the CDR3 is TGCGCCAGCAGCCCACTAGCTTCGATCACAGATACGCAGTATTTT. This translates into CASSPLASITDTQYF.